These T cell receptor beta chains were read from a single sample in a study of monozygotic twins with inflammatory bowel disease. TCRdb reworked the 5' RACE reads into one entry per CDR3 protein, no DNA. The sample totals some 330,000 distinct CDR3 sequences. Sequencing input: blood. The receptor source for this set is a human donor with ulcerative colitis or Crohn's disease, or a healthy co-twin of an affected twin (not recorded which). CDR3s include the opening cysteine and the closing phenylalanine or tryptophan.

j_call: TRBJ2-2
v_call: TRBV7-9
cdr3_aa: CASSLSRTGELFF

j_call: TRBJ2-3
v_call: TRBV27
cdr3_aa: CASGPLRASGGASTDTQYF

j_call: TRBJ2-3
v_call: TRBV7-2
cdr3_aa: CASETSGTDTQYF

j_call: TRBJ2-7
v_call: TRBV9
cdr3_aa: CASSPRGHHSYEQYF

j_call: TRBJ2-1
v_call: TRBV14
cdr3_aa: CASSHFASREQFF

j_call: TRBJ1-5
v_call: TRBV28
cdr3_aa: CASSFSGEGQPQHF

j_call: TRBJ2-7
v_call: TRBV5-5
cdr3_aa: CASSPPGTRIEQYF

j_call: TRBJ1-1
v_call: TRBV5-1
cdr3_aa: CASSTTGVTEAFF

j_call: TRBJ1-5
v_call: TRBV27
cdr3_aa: CASRRQGASNQPQHF

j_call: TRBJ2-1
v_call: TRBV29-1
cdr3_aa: CSAKGSSYNEQFF

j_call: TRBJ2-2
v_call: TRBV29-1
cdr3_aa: CSLRLSSGELFF

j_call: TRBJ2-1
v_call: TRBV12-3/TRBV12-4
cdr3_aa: CASSTTTGGGYNEQFF

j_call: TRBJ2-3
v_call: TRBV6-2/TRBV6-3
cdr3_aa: CASSYLQAITQYF